The 6 T cell receptor beta chains below all came from one sample that was sequenced in a study of blood T cell repertoires in COVID-19 (TCRdb year 2020). Library prep was done by the immunoSEQ multiplex PCR assay. TCRdb limited this immuneACCESS table to in-frame rearrangements with V and J called. A share of clones is missing; checked studies link under half to unresolved V genes, and the rest is unexplained. Present in this sample are 310,000 or so clones, approximately 91% of which were seen just once. Approximately 10% of the sample comes from the top ten. The source material was peripheral blood. All receptors derive from a woman aged 30 to 39 with COVID-19, enrolled during active disease.

The rearrangement uses TRBV7-9 and TRBJ2-7; TRBD2 agrees at 9 bases. CDR3 length: 18 residues. Per the germline V gene, CDR1 is SEHNR and CDR2 is FQNEAQ (reference sequence). V dropped 2 bases and J dropped 2; count of bases not matched to a gene: 13. The CDR3 spells CASSLLAGASGRPYEQYF. The CDR3 bases are TGTGCCAGCAGCTTATTAGCTGGCGCAAGCGGGAGGCCCTACGAGCAGTACTTC.

This clone was observed once. The chain uses TRBV18 and TRBJ2-1; TRBD2 is a possible D gene (7 bases). This CDR3 spans 13 amino acids. The ends were cut back, 3 bases at V and 6 bases at J, with 9 bases in the middle. Germline V gene sequence: CDR1 KGHSH, CDR2 LQKENI. CDR3 amino acids: CASSPGGANEQFF. In DNA form, the CDR3 reads TGTGCCAGCTCACCGGGGGGGGCCAATGAGCAGTTCTTC. Filled out from reference TRBV18 and TRBJ2-1, the complete variable domain reads NAGVMQNPRHLVRRRGQEARLRCSPMKGHSHVYWYRQLPEEGLKFMVYLQKENIIDESGMPKERFSAEFPKEGPSILRIQQVVRGDSAAYFCASSPGGANEQFFGPGTRLTVL.

In its sample, this clone was seen a few times. The chain recombines TRBV30 with TRBJ1-4, with a tentative D call TRBD1 (5 bases). The CDR3 length is 15 residues. Germline CDR1 and CDR2: GTSNPN and SVGIG (reference sequence). Trimming took off 2 bases at V and 1 base at J, with 11 bases between the two ends. This CDR3 reads CAWSRGSETNEKLFF. Here the CDR3 DNA reads TGTGCCTGGAGTCGGGGGAGTGAAACTAATGAAAAACTGTTTTTT.

The rearrangement links TRBV6-5 to TRBJ2-7; D perhaps matches TRBD1 (6 bases). Germline CDR1 reads MNHEY; CDR2 reads SVGAGI. V lost 8 bases to trimming and J lost 2 bases, with 16 bases between them. The CDR3 covers 14 residues. The CDR3 loop reads CASEPRGMPYEQYF. DNA of the CDR3: TGTGCCAGCGAGCCCAGGGGTATGCCCTACGAGCAGTACTTC.

The chain is built from TRBV7-9 and TRBJ2-3; 9 bases agree with TRBD1. The CDR3 consists of 19 residues. The germline V gene encodes CDR1 SEHNR and CDR2 FQNEAQ (reference sequence). The ends lost 4 bases at V and 5 bases at J; junction bases unmatched: 19. Here the CDR3 reads CASSSRINLGTGSGDTQYF. The DNA of the CDR3 is TGTGCCAGCAGCTCAAGAATCAACCTTGGGACAGGGAGTGGAGATACGCAGTATTTT.

The chain recombines TRBV5-6 with TRBJ2-3; no clear D gene. Germline V gene data show CDR1 as SGHDT and CDR2 as YYEEEE. The CDR3 sequence is 12 residues long. Trimming took off 0 bases at V and 5 bases at J, with 4 bases between the two ends. The CDR3 sequence: CASSLALDTQYF. DNA of the CDR3: TGTGCCAGCAGCTTGGCCTTAGATACGCAGTATTTT.